The 26 T cell receptor beta chains in this list originate from one sample, sequenced in a study of T cell repertoires in cytomegalovirus infection. From the reads, TCRdb called clonotypes with MiXCR, one entry per CDR3 protein. The sample consists of approximately 910,000 distinct CDR3 sequences, around 31% of them appearing once. No antigen is known for these receptors. Sequences were derived from cultured CD8+ T cells from PBMCs, sampled from culture after CMV antigen stimulation. Receptors originate from a human donor in good health (CMV status not recorded). Some clones in this sample may be carry-over from other donors' samples.

CDR3 nucleotide sequence: TGCGCCAGCAGCCAAAGACAGGGGTGGACTGAAGCTTTCTTT. Translation: CASSQRQGWTEAFF. The chain has TRBV5-1 and TRBJ1-1; 8 bases map to TRBD1. The germline V gene has CDR1 SGHRS and CDR2 YFSETQ. V trimming: 4 bases; J trimming: 5 bases; junction bases outside the gene matches: 7. This CDR3 comprises 14 residues.

This clonotype was observed a handful of times. The V and J genes are TRBV5-5 and TRBJ2-7; TRBD1 is a possible D gene (8 bases). Trimming cost V 3 bases and J 5 bases, with 18 bases left between them. Germline loops: CDR1 SGHKS, CDR2 YYEKEE (reference sequence). This CDR3 has 15 residues. The CDR3 coding sequence is TGTGCCAGCAGCTCGCCGGACAGGGAGGGGCACGAGCAGTACGTC. The encoded protein is CASSSPDREGHEQYV.

This rearrangement joins TRBV6-2 or TRBV6-3 to TRBJ1-1, with D tentatively TRBD1 (6 bases). Germline CDR1 is MNHEY and CDR2 is SVGEGT. V dropped 7 bases and J dropped 4 bases, with 19 bases sitting between them. The CDR3 is made up of 15 amino acids. CDR3 DNA sequence: TGTGCCAGCACCTTATGGGATTCCAGGGGCACTGAAGCTTTCTTT. Translating it yields CASTLWDSRGTEAFF.

The rearrangement joins TRBV12-5 to TRBJ2-5, with D unresolved. Trimming removed 5 bases from V and 2 bases from J, with 9 bases in between. The CDR3 is 13 residues long. Looked up from germline, CDR1 is LGHNT and CDR2 is FRNRAP. The CDR3 coding sequence is TGTGCTAGTGGTCCCCCGGATCAAGAGACCCAGTACTTC. Protein product: CASGPPDQETQYF.

The chain recombines TRBV29-1 with TRBJ2-2, with 7 bases matching TRBD1. J gave up 1 base and V 0 bases, and 5 bases lay outside the gene matches. This CDR3 contains 16 residues. Germline lookup yields CDR1 SQVTM and CDR2 ANQGSEA. The CDR3 reads CSVEDIRDRNTGELFF. CDR3 DNA: TGCAGCGTTGAAGATATTCGGGACAGGAACACCGGGGAGCTGTTTTTT.

The sample holds a few counts of this clonotype. The chain combines TRBV19 with TRBJ2-4; D gene ambiguous. V gave up 3 bases and J gave up 1 base, with 7 bases separating them. The CDR3 loop spans 14 amino acids. The germline CDR1 and CDR2 sequences are LNHDA and SQIVND (reference sequence). Here the CDR3 DNA reads TGTGCCAGTAGTATCGGAAAGGCCAAAAACATTCAGTACTTC. Protein product: CASSIGKAKNIQYF.

This clonotype has only one observation. The V and J genes are TRBV19 and TRBJ2-3, with 9 nucleotides matching TRBD2. V lost 3 bases, J lost 4 bases, and 2 bases stayed unmatched. Germline loops: CDR1 LNHDA, CDR2 SQIVND (reference sequence). The CDR3 runs 14 residues. For the CDR3, the DNA is TGTGCCAGTAGTATGCGGGGGGGCCCAGATACGCAGTATTTT. It codes for CASSMRGGPDTQYF.

The V call is TRBV27, the J call TRBJ2-1; 7 positions match TRBD2. V lost 8 bases, J lost 4 bases, and 14 bases stayed unmatched. CDR1 and CDR2 (germline): MNHEY, SMNVEV (reference sequence). The CDR3 extends over 16 amino acids. CDR3 loop: CASASAGLVVYNEQFF. DNA for the CDR3: TGTGCCAGCGCTTCGGCCGGACTAGTGGTGTACAATGAGCAGTTCTTC.

The V call is TRBV20-1, the J call TRBJ2-7, with TRBD1 identical over 10 bases. CDR3 length: 13 amino acids. The ends lost 6 bases at V and 1 base at J; junction bases unmatched: 3. CDR1 is DFQATT and CDR2 is SNEGSKA in the germline V gene (reference sequence). CDR3 nucleotide sequence: TGCAGTGCAGGACAGGGGGTATCCTACGAGCAGTACTTC. Translation: CSAGQGVSYEQYF.

This clonotype was picked up one time. The chain joins TRBV4-2 to TRBJ2-1; 11 bases match TRBD2. The germline CDR1 and CDR2 sequences are LGHNA and YNFKEQ. V gave up 1 base and J gave up 7 bases; unmatched junction bases: 0. There are 14 residues in the CDR3. The DNA of the CDR3 is TGTGCCAGCAGCCAAGCTAGCGGGGGGAATGAGCAGTTCTTC. It yields the protein CASSQASGGNEQFF.

This rearrangement joins TRBV2 to TRBJ2-7; D perhaps matches TRBD2 (7 bases). V gave up 1 base and J gave up 2 bases, with 12 bases separating them. CDR3 size: 15 residues. Germline lookup yields CDR1 SNHLY and CDR2 FYNNEI. The CDR3 reads CASSEEAGAAYEQYF. The CDR3 DNA is TGTGCCAGCAGTGAAGAGGCGGGGGCGGCCTACGAGCAGTACTTC.

This clonotype has a handful of counts. The chain joins TRBV28 to TRBJ2-1; D gene unclear. Germline loops: CDR1 MDHEN, CDR2 SYDVKM. V was trimmed by 5 bases and J by 4 bases, leaving 12 bases between them. This CDR3 comprises 14 residues. CDR3 in amino acids: CASSPSAYYNEQFF. For the CDR3, the DNA is TGTGCCAGCAGTCCCTCAGCATATTACAATGAGCAGTTCTTC.

This clonotype appeared a few times. The gene calls are TRBV28 and TRBJ2-3; weak D call: TRBD1 (7 bases). The CDR3 is 15 amino acids. CDR1 MDHEN and CDR2 SYDVKM come from the germline V gene. V lost 2 bases and J lost 5, with 14 bases in between. The CDR3 DNA sequence: TGTGCCAGCAGTTTAGGAGGGACAGCACAAGATACGCAGTATTTT. Amino acid sequence: CASSLGGTAQDTQYF.

This clonotype appeared a few times. The rearrangement links TRBV9 to TRBJ1-1, with a weak D call TRBD1 (6 bases). Trimming shortened V by 0 bases and J by 7 bases, and 13 bases separated the two germline ends. This CDR3 is built from 14 residues. Germline CDR1 reads SGDLS; CDR2 reads YYNGEE. The CDR3 spells CASSVVVGGDEAFF. The CDR3 DNA follows: TGTGCCAGCAGCGTAGTAGTCGGGGGCGATGAAGCTTTCTTT.

The chain employs TRBV27 and TRBJ1-6, with D tentatively TRBD1 (5 bases). Germline assignment: CDR1 MNHEY and CDR2 SMNVEV (reference sequence). V lost 5 bases, J lost 13 bases, and 21 bases lay in between. The CDR3 loop spans 15 amino acids. CDR3 DNA sequence: TGTGCCAGCAGTGCGCGGGACCATTTGGGGAATCCCCTCCACTTT. This sequence encodes CASSARDHLGNPLHF.

The rearrangement joins TRBV29-1 to TRBJ1-2; D ambiguous. V was trimmed by 6 bases and J by 6 bases, leaving 14 bases between them. Germline lookup yields CDR1 SQVTM and CDR2 ANQGSEA. The CDR3 runs to 12 residues. CDR3 amino acids: CSVPRTLDGYTF. In DNA, the CDR3 is TGCAGCGTCCCTCGGACGCTGGATGGCTACACCTTC.

V usage is TRBV14 and J usage is TRBJ1-1; D not certain. Trimming took off 0 bases at V and 10 bases at J, with 12 bases between the two ends. CDR3 length: 13 amino acids. Germline-derived CDR1 and CDR2 are SGHDN and FVKESK. CDR3 bases: TGTGCCAGCAGCCAAGATGACGATTTCGGAGCTTTCTTT. Its protein product is CASSQDDDFGAFF.

The chain uses TRBV2 and TRBJ1-3; tentative D call: TRBD1 (6 bases). The CDR3 is 14 amino acids. Per germline, CDR1 SNHLY and CDR2 FYNNEI. Between the trimmed V and J ends, which lost 7 bases and 2 bases, there was a span of 12 bases. This CDR3 is CASTLWGPGNTIYF. CDR3 sequence (DNA): TGTGCCAGCACCCTTTGGGGGCCTGGAAACACCATATATTTT. Looking up the rest from reference TRBV2 and TRBJ1-3 gives the full variable domain: EPEVTQTPSHQVTQMGQEVILRCVPISNHLYFYWYRQILGQKVEFLVSFYNNEISEKSEIFDDQFSVERPDGSNFTLKIRSTKLEDSAMYFCASTLWGPGNTIYFGEGSWLTVV.

In the case of this clonotype: The junction departs from the called germline gene at one end, perhaps through a read error. The genes are TRBV7-3 and TRBJ2-1; a possible D gene is TRBD1 (5 bases). CDR1 and CDR2 from the germline V gene are SGHTA and FQGTGA. This CDR3 has 13 amino acids. DNA for the CDR3: TGTGCCAGCAGCCTGACAGCCAACAATGAGCAGTTCTTT. This translates into CASSLTANNEQFF.

The chain carries TRBV11-2 and TRBJ1-5; 9 bases line up with TRBD1. Germline V gene sequence: CDR1 SGHAT, CDR2 FQNNGV. With 5 bases clipped from V and 2 bases from J, the junction kept 10 bases outside the gene matches. The CDR3 totals 17 residues. The CDR3 here is CASSPWTGVHGNQPQHF. The DNA for the CDR3 is TGTGCCAGCAGCCCCTGGACAGGGGTTCACGGCAATCAGCCCCAGCATTTT.

The chain recombines TRBV4-1 with TRBJ2-1, with TRBD2 identical over 9 bases. This CDR3 comprises 16 residues. After removal of 0 bases from V and 4 bases from J, the junction contained 4 bases not matched to a gene. CDR1 and CDR2 from the germline V gene are MGHRA and YSYEKL. This CDR3 reads CASSQEERGVYNEQFF. Here the CDR3 DNA reads TGCGCCAGCAGCCAAGAAGAGCGGGGGGTGTACAATGAGCAGTTCTTC.

The gene calls are TRBV12-3 or TRBV12-4 and TRBJ2-3, with unresolved D. The V end lost 0 bases, the J end lost 4 bases, and 23 bases lay between the germline ends. This CDR3 is built from 19 residues. The CDR3 is CASSLARSLRFGSADTQYF. Here the CDR3 DNA reads TGTGCCAGCAGTTTAGCCAGGAGTTTAAGGTTTGGCAGCGCAGATACGCAGTATTTT.

This clonotype has a handful of counts. The chain recombines TRBV6-5 with TRBJ2-5; perhaps TRBD1 as D (6 bases). Trimming pared 7 bases from V and 5 bases from J, leaving 17 bases between. Germline V gives CDR1 MNHEY, CDR2 SVGAGI. The CDR3 loop spans 14 amino acids. The CDR3 sequence is CASTPAITGETQYF. CDR3 nucleotide sequence: TGTGCCAGCACCCCAGCAATCACAGGGGAGACCCAGTACTTC.

This chain joins TRBV7-2 and TRBJ1-2; D unclear. Germline V lookup: CDR1 SGHTA, CDR2 FQGNSA. This CDR3 has 15 residues. Trimming took off 3 bases at V and 7 bases at J, with 18 bases between the two ends. CDR3 coding DNA: TGTGCCAGCAGCTTGCCTACTCCACGGGATTCTGGCTACACCTTC. This sequence encodes CASSLPTPRDSGYTF.

This clonotype was counted a few times. The chain joins TRBV7-8 to TRBJ2-7; 9 bases agree with TRBD1. Germline CDR1 and CDR2: SGHVS and FQNEAQ. V shed 6 bases, J shed 2 bases, and the junction held 8 bases outside the gene matches. CDR3 length equals 15 residues. The CDR3 here is CASSLDRGRTYEQYF. In nucleotides, the CDR3 is TGTGCCAGCAGTTTGGACAGGGGAAGGACCTACGAGCAGTACTTC.

This chain connects TRBV19 to TRBJ2-1; 7 nucleotides match TRBD2. The CDR3 is made up of 16 amino acids. Germline-derived CDR1 and CDR2 are LNHDA and SQIVND (reference sequence). V was pared by 5 bases and J by 3 bases, with 10 bases of the junction left unmatched. CDR3 DNA sequence: TGTGCCAGTAGTGTACAGCGGGATCTAGTCTACAATGAGCAGTTCTTC. This sequence encodes CASSVQRDLVYNEQFF.